This paragraph reports one T cell receptor beta chain. Original methodology: By means of reference gene primer amplification, nucleated cell counts were estimated. Clones were read by immunoSEQ multiplex PCR, and TCRdb kept only the in-frame ones, dropping some. Clonal size and the V and J genes are those of that table, whereas D and trimming came from the DNA. Of approximately 60,000 clones listed, roughly 80% were seen once; the top ten hold around 21%. The V gene's germline CDR1 is LNHDA and CDR2 SQIVND (reference sequence). The V end was cut by 5 bases, the J end by 7 bases, with 11 bases between. There are 12 residues in the CDR3. The source of the sample is a study of blood T cell repertoires in COVID-19.

J is TRBJ1-1 and V is TRBV19, with D perhaps matching TRBD1 (5 bases). The TCR sequence derives from a woman of 80 years or more with active or convalescent COVID-19. The sample taken for sequencing was peripheral blood. CDR3 residues: CASSQLGGEAFF. The CDR3 nucleotides are TGTGCCAGTAGTCAACTGGGGGGTGAAGCTTTCTTT.